What follows is one T cell receptor (beta chain) and its context. Produced via immunoSEQ multiplex PCR; TCRdb's table is partial and in-frame only. The sample contains tens of thousands of clones, roughly 84% of which appear only once. The sample originates from a study of control samples from healthy donors and cancer patients. This CDR3 region has 17 residues. Looked up from germline, CDR1 is MNHEY and CDR2 is SMNVEV (reference sequence). V was pared by 2 bases and J by 7 bases, with 24 bases between. The sample was PBMCs. The V and J genes are TRBV27 and TRBJ2-7, with a weak D call TRBD2 (7 bases). The sequence was collected from a man aged 65-85 years with lung cancer. CDR3 sequence (DNA): TGTGCCAGCAGTTTAGGAGCCGCCGGGGGGCGAGGACGGGAGCAGTACTTC. This encodes CASSLGAAGGRGREQYF.